This passage covers 17 T cell receptor beta chains from one sample sequenced in a study of identical twins. One entry per CDR3 protein, called by TCRdb with MiXCR from the 5' RACE reads. Counted here are fewer than 550,000 distinct CDR3 sequences, 12% to 15% occurring once; the ten biggest clones make up roughly 0.46%. Separately, the same data were catalogued under a study of yellow fever vaccine responses in identical twins.

Material for sequencing was CD4+ T cells sorted from blood. The receptors here all came from a woman under 30 in good health.

The chain joins TRBV7-9 to TRBJ2-1; D unresolved. Germline-derived CDR1 and CDR2 are SEHNR and FQNEAQ (reference sequence). V shed 2 bases and J shed 10 bases, with 9 bases lying between them. The CDR3 is made up of 12 amino acids. CDR3 sequence reads: CASSLSEWEQFF. The CDR3 nucleotides read TGTGCCAGCAGCTTATCAGAATGGGAGCAGTTCTTC.

As to this clonotype: The junction departs from germline at one end; a sequencing error may be responsible. The chain joins TRBV6-2 or TRBV6-3 to TRBJ2-7; 14 nucleotides agree with TRBD2. The germline gives CDR1 MNHEY, CDR2 SVGEGT. The CDR3 is made up of 20 amino acids. In DNA, the CDR3 is TGTGCCAGCACCGAAATACCCTGGACTAGCGGGAGGAAAACTCTTGGGGAGCGGTACTTC. Translated: CASTEIPWTSGRKTLGERYF.

A few counts support this clonotype. The chain couples TRBV20-1 to TRBJ2-6, with 9 bases that match TRBD1. CDR3 length: 17 residues. The germline CDR1 and CDR2 sequences are DFQATT and SNEGSKA (reference sequence). V lost 5 bases and J lost 1; bases outside the gene matches: 9. CDR3 in amino acids: CSAQILGQGSGANVLTF. CDR3 DNA sequence: TGCAGTGCTCAGATCCTTGGACAGGGGTCTGGGGCCAACGTCCTGACTTTC.

This clonotype was seen ten or more times. J is TRBJ2-1 and V is TRBV5-6, with TRBD1 as a possible D gene (6 bases). CDR1 and CDR2 from the germline V gene are SGHDT and YYEEEE. V lost 4 bases and J 10 bases, leaving 15 bases between the germline ends. The CDR3 runs 13 residues. This CDR3 reads CASSADRSWEQFF. The CDR3 nucleotides are TGTGCCAGCAGCGCCGACAGGTCGTGGGAGCAGTTCTTC. Full variable domain (outside the CDR3, taken from reference TRBV5-6 and TRBJ2-1): DAGVTQSPTHLIKTRGQQVTLRCSPKSGHDTVSWYQQALGQGPQFIFQYYEEEERQRGNFPDRFSGHQFPNYSSELNVNALLLGDSALYLCASSADRSWEQFFGPGTRLTVL.

CDR3 in amino acids: CATGLNSYNEQFF. CDR3 nucleotide sequence: TGTGCCACCGGCCTAAACTCCTACAATGAGCAGTTCTTC. The J gene is TRBJ2-1, the V gene TRBV28; D remains ambiguous. The V and J ends lost 10 bases and 0 bases respectively, with 10 bases between them. Germline-derived CDR1 and CDR2 are MDHEN and SYDVKM. The CDR3 length is 13 residues. The whole variable domain, remainder taken from reference TRBV28 and TRBJ2-1, is DVKVTQSSRYLVKRTGEKVFLECVQDMDHENMFWYRQDPGLGLRLIYFSYDVKMKEKGDIPEGYSVSREKKERFSLILESASTNQTSMYLCATGLNSYNEQFFGPGTRLTVL.

V usage is TRBV25-1 and J usage is TRBJ2-1, with a tentative D call TRBD2 (5 bases). Trimming shortened V by 3 bases and J by 6 bases, and 15 bases separated the two germline ends. CDR3 length equals 15 residues. Per germline, CDR1 MGHDK and CDR2 SYGVNS. The CDR3 region is CASSESRDQFNEQFF. DNA for the CDR3: TGTGCCAGCAGTGAGAGTCGGGATCAATTCAATGAGCAGTTCTTC. The full variable domain, completed using reference TRBV25-1 and TRBJ2-1, is EADIYQTPRYLVIGTGKKITLECSQTMGHDKMYWYQQDPGMELHLIHYSYGVNSTEKGDLSSESTVSRIRTEHFPLTLESARPSHTSQYLCASSESRDQFNEQFFGPGTRLTVL.

V gene TRBV2 combines with J gene TRBJ2-1; D unresolved. The germline CDR1 and CDR2 sequences are SNHLY and FYNNEI. The CDR3 sequence is 16 residues long. Trimming cost V 5 bases and J 1 base, with 15 bases left between them. CDR3 residues: CASSPQDLPSYNEQFF. CDR3 DNA sequence: TGTGCCAGCAGTCCCCAGGACCTCCCGTCCTACAATGAGCAGTTCTTC.

The chain is built from TRBV3-1 and TRBJ2-1, with D hard to call. Germline V gene sequence: CDR1 LGHDT, CDR2 YNNKEL (reference sequence). This CDR3 has 12 residues. The V and J ends lost 1 base and 11 bases respectively, with 9 bases between them. For the CDR3, the DNA is TGTGCCAGCAGCCAAGGAGGACCGAAGCAGTTCTTC. Encoded protein: CASSQGGPKQFF.

This clonotype was observed a handful of times. V and J are TRBV10-3 and TRBJ2-1, with TRBD2 identical over 11 bases. The J segment lost 6 bases and the V segment lost 0 bases, leaving 4 bases of the junction unmatched. The germline gives CDR1 ENHRY, CDR2 SYGVKD. The CDR3 loop spans 16 amino acids. The CDR3 DNA sequence: TGTGCCATCAGTGAGTCAAACCTAGCGGGAGGCAATGAGCAGTTCTTC. The encoded protein is CAISESNLAGGNEQFF.

The rearrangement links TRBV5-1 to TRBJ2-1; 16 bases match TRBD2. Looked up from germline, CDR1 is SGHRS and CDR2 is YFSETQ. V was pared by 3 bases and J by 7 bases, with 10 bases of the junction left unmatched. The length of the CDR3 is 18 residues. The CDR3 bases are TGCGCCAGCAGCTCCCGGGGGACTAGCGGGGGGGCCGGTAATGAGCAGTTCTTC. It specifies CASSSRGTSGGAGNEQFF.

The gene calls are TRBV7-6 and TRBJ2-7; no reliable D call. V lost 2 bases to trimming and J lost 5 bases, with 4 bases between them. The CDR3 has 11 residues. Germline V CDR1 and CDR2: SGHVS, FNYEAQ. For the CDR3, the DNA is TGTGCCAGCAGCTTATCAGACGAGCAGTACTTC. Residues: CASSLSDEQYF.

Concerning this clonotype: Sequence at one end of the junction differs from germline and may be a read error. The chain couples TRBV7-9 to TRBJ2-1; TRBD2 agrees at 8 bases. The CDR3 is 13 amino acids. Germline loops: CDR1 SEHNR, CDR2 FQNEAQ (reference sequence). The CDR3 DNA is TGTGCCAGCAGCCCTAGCCCGACTAGCGAGGTCGGCTTC. Translation gives CASSPSPTSEVGF. The whole variable domain, filled in from reference TRBV7-9 and TRBJ2-1, reads DTGVSQNPRHKITKRGQNVTFRCDPISEHNRLYWYRQTLGQGPEFLTYFQNEAQLEKSRLLSDRFSAERPKGSFSTLEIQRTEQGDSAMYLCASSPSPTSEVGFGPGTRLTVL.

This clonotype occurred a few times. The rearrangement joins TRBV20-1 to TRBJ2-1; 11 bases fit TRBD2. Trimming cost V 5 bases and J 6 bases; bases outside gene matches: 9. Germline CDR1 reads DFQATT; CDR2 reads SNEGSKA (reference sequence). The CDR3 is 15 amino acids. DNA for the CDR3: TGCAGTGCTCGACTCGGGACTAGCGGCTTCAATGAGCAGTTCTTC. Protein sequence: CSARLGTSGFNEQFF.

This chain uses TRBV29-1 with TRBJ1-1; 9 bases line up with TRBD1. The CDR3 spans 10 residues. In germline, CDR1 is SQVTM, CDR2 ANQGSEA. V shed 7 bases and J 10 bases; nucleotides not matched to a gene: 4. The CDR3: CSGGQGVAFF. CDR3 coding DNA: TGCAGCGGGGGACAGGGTGTAGCTTTCTTT. Looking up the rest from reference TRBV29-1 and TRBJ1-1 gives the full variable domain: SAVISQKPSRDICQRGTSLTIQCQVDSQVTMMFWYRQQPGQSLTLIATANQGSEATYESGFVIDKFPISRPNLTFSTLTVSNMSPEDSSIYLCSGGQGVAFFGQGTRLTVV.

The chain combines TRBV6-1 with TRBJ2-7; D may correspond to TRBD1 or TRBD2 (5 bases each). CDR1 MNHNS and CDR2 SASEGT come from the germline V gene. V was shortened by 8 bases and J by 4 bases, with 18 bases between the two germline ends. This CDR3 is 14 amino acids long. CDR3 nucleotides: TGTGCCAGCCAGTCTGCAGGGACGATATACGAGCAGTACTTC. It is translated as CASQSAGTIYEQYF.

The gene calls are TRBV3-1 and TRBJ2-5, with TRBD2 identical over 14 bases. The trim removed 2 bases at V and 7 bases at J, leaving 6 bases unmatched. The germline V gene encodes CDR1 LGHDT and CDR2 YNNKEL (reference sequence). The length of the CDR3 is 16 residues. As DNA, the CDR3 is TGTGCCAGCAGCCAACTGGGACTAGCGGGAGAGGGGACCCAGTACTTC. Protein: CASSQLGLAGEGTQYF.

There are a few counts of this clonotype. V gene TRBV24-1 combines with J gene TRBJ2-1; 8 bases map to TRBD2. The CDR3 spans 15 residues. Germline CDR1 reads KGHDR; CDR2 reads SFDVKD. Trimming cost V 3 bases and J 3 bases; bases outside gene matches: 3. Here the CDR3 DNA reads TGTGCCACCAGTGATCAGCGGGAGATCTACAATGAGCAGTTCTTC. Protein sequence: CATSDQREIYNEQFF.